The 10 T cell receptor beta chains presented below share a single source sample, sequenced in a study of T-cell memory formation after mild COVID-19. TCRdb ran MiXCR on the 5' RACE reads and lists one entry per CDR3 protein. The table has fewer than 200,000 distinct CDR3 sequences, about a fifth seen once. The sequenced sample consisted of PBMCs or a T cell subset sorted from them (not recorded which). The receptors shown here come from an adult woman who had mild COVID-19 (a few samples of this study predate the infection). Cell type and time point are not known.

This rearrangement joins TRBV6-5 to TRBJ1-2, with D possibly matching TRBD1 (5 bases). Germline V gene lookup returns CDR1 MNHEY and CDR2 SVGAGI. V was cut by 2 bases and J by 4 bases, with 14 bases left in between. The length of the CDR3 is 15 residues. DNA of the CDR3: TGTGCCAGCAGTTACAAAGGGGTAGGAGGCTATGGCTACACCTTC. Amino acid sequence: CASSYKGVGGYGYTF.

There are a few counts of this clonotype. The CDR3 nucleotides read TGTGCCAGCAGCCTCCAGGGGGGGTGGAGCACTGAAGCTTTCTTT. Translation: CASSLQGGWSTEAFF. J is TRBJ1-1 and V is TRBV11-2, with 7 bases aligning to TRBD1. The germline gives CDR1 SGHAT, CDR2 FQNNGV. After removal of 5 bases from V and 4 bases from J, the junction contained 10 bases not matched to a gene. The CDR3 is 15 residues long. The whole variable domain, filled in from reference TRBV11-2 and TRBJ1-1, reads EAGVAQSPRYKIIEKRQSVAFWCNPISGHATLYWYQQILGQGPKLLIQFQNNGVVDDSQLPKDRFSAERLKGVDSTLKIQPAKLEDSAVYLCASSLQGGWSTEAFFGQGTRLTVV.

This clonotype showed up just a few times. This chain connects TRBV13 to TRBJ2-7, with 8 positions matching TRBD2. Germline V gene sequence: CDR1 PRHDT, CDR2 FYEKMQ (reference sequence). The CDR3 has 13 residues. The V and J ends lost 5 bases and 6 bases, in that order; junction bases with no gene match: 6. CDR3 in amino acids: CASSRHGGAEQYF. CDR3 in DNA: TGTGCCAGCAGCCGACACGGGGGGGCCGAGCAGTACTTC. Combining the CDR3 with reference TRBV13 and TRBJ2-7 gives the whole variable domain AAGVIQSPRHLIKEKRETATLKCYPIPRHDTVYWYQQGPGQDPQFLISFYEKMQSDKGSIPDRFSAQQFSDYHSELNMSSLELGDSALYFCASSRHGGAEQYFGPGTRLTVT.

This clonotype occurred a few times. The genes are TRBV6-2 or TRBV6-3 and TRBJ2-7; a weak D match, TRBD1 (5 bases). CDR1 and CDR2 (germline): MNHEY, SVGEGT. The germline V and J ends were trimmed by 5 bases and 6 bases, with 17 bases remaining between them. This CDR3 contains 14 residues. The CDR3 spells CASSRQSDSSEQYF. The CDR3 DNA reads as TGTGCCAGCAGTCGACAGTCTGACAGCTCCGAGCAGTACTTC.

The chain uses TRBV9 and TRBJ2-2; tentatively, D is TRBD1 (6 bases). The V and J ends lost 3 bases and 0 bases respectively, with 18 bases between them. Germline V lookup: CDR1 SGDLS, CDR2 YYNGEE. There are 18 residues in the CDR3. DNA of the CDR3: TGTGCCAGCAGCGCTAAACAACAGGGAAGGTCGAACACCGGGGAGCTGTTTTTT. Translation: CASSAKQQGRSNTGELFF.

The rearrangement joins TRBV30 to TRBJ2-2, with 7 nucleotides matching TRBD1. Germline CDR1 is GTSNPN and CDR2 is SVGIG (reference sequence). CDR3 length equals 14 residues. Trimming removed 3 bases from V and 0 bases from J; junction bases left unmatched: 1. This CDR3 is CAWSGTANTGELFF. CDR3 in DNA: TGTGCCTGGAGCGGGACAGCGAACACCGGGGAGCTGTTTTTT.

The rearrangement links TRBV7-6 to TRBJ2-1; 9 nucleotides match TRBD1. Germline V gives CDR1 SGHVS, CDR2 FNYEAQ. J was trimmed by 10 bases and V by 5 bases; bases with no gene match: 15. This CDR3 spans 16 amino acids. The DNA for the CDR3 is TGTGCCAGCAGCGCCGTCCCGGGACAGGGACCCCCAGAGCAGTTCTTC. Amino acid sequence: CASSAVPGQGPPEQFF.

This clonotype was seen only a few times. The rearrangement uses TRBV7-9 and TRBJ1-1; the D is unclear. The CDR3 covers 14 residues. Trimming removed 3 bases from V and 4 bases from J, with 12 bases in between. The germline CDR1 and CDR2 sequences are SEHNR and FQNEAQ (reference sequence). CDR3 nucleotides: TGTGCCAGCAGCTTTGGGCAGGTGAGCACTGAAGCTTTCTTT. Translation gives CASSFGQVSTEAFF.

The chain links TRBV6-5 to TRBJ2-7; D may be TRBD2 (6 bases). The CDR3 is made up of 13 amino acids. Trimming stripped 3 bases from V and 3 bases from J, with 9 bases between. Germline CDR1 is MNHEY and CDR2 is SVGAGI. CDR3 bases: TGTGCCAGCAGTTATGGAGGGAACTACGAGCAGTACTTC. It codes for CASSYGGNYEQYF.

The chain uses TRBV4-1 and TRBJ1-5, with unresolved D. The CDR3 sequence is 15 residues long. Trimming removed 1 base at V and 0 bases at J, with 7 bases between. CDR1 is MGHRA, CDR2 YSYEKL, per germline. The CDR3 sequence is CASSQARFSNQPQHF. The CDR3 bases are TGCGCCAGCAGCCAAGCACGTTTTAGCAATCAGCCCCAGCATTTT.